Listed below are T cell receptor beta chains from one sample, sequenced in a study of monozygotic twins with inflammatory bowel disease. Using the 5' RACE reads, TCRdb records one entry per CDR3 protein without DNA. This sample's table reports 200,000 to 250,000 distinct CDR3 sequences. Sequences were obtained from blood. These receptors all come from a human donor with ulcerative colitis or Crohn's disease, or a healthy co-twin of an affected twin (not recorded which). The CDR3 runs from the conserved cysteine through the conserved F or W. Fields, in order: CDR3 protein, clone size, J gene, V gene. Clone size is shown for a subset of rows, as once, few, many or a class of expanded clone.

CASSSREPGRRDTQYF | . | TRBJ2-3 | TRBV6-2/TRBV6-3
CASSLRGLGYEQYF | . | TRBJ2-7 | TRBV27
CASSLASRLEAFF | . | TRBJ1-1 | TRBV7-8
CASSRNRYNEKLFF | . | TRBJ1-4 | TRBV6-1
CASSQRGGKADTQYF | . | TRBJ2-3 | TRBV6-1
CATSDWKNTGELFF | . | TRBJ2-2 | TRBV24-1
CASSLVGTVPERTGELFF | medium-sized | TRBJ2-2 | TRBV5-4
CATSDSPGQGISNEQFF | . | TRBJ2-1 | TRBV24-1
CSAKRPGSSYEQYF | . | TRBJ2-7 | TRBV20-1
CASSEVRVWTNYGYTF | . | TRBJ1-2 | TRBV6-1
CATSVRHGGEQYF | . | TRBJ2-7 | TRBV24-1
CASSSKLAGSSYNEQFF | . | TRBJ2-1 | TRBV5-8
CSARELVSGLSNEQFF | . | TRBJ2-1 | TRBV20-1
CASSILRGEQFF | . | TRBJ2-1 | TRBV27
CASSWGEVTEAFF | . | TRBJ1-1 | TRBV12-3/TRBV12-4
CASNQGGELFF | . | TRBJ2-2 | TRBV6-6
CANSPDRNNEKLFF | . | TRBJ1-4 | TRBV5-1
CASSVADGNSPLHF | . | TRBJ1-6 | TRBV9
CASSVGGGTGELFF | . | TRBJ2-2 | TRBV9
CASSLDFGDEQFF | . | TRBJ2-1 | TRBV5-1
CASSENPGGAQHF | medium-sized | TRBJ1-5 | TRBV10-2
CASSSTTGQPQHF | . | TRBJ1-5 | TRBV12-3/TRBV12-4